The 3 T cell receptor beta chains in this list originate from one sample, sequenced in a study of T-cell reconstitution after alpha-beta-depleted transplantation in children. Preparation of the TCRbeta library used unique molecular identifiers. In TCRdb, the PCR reads were re-called with MiXCR into one record per CDR3 protein. The table includes hundreds of thousands of distinct CDR3 sequences, about 17% detected once. The sequencing here drew on PBMCs, mostly from graft donor cells, taken 360 days after TCRalphabeta/CD19-depleted stem cell transplant. These receptors were collected from a boy in the first two years of life who had a stem cell transplant for Wiskott-Aldrich syndrome, so the T cells may come from the graft donor.

This clonotype was found a few times. CDR3 coding DNA: TGTGCCAGCAGTTTGTTTGGGGAGGGGACTGAAGCTTTCTTT. The encoded protein is CASSLFGEGTEAFF. The V and J genes are TRBV27 and TRBJ1-1, with a weak D call TRBD1 (5 bases). V lost 3 bases and J 5 bases, leaving 13 bases between the germline ends. This CDR3 has 14 residues. The germline gives CDR1 MNHEY, CDR2 SMNVEV (reference sequence).

There are a few counts of this clonotype. In nucleotides, the CDR3 is TGCGCCAGCAGCCAAACCCTAGCGGGAGGAAACAATGAGCAGTTCTTC. This sequence encodes CASSQTLAGGNNEQFF. The rearrangement links TRBV4-3 to TRBJ2-1, with 11 bases aligning to TRBD2. This CDR3 contains 16 residues. The ends lost 2 bases at V and 5 bases at J; junction bases unmatched: 5. Germline CDR1 is LGHNA and CDR2 is YSLEER.

The chain links TRBV3-1 to TRBJ2-5; unclear D gene. This CDR3 is built from 12 residues. Trimming shortened V by 3 bases and J by 1 base, and 3 bases separated the two germline ends. The germline V gene encodes CDR1 LGHDT and CDR2 YNNKEL (reference sequence). Here the CDR3 DNA reads TGTGCCAGCAGCCACCTCCAAGAGACCCAGTACTTC. Residues: CASSHLQETQYF.